This T cell receptor beta chain came from a study of HIV-infected patients and healthy controls. Study-wide context: By the second bleed, viral load was undetectable in about 70% of the 16 patients. Study-wide findings and caveats: With just sixteen HIV-infected individuals processed, the findings' generality was considered strongly limited. Healthy control repertoires had roughly threefold more distinct CDR3s than untreated HIV+ repertoires, and higher Shannon diversity.

By sample share, this clonotype is medium-sized. The target antigen is unknown. Deletions cut 3 bases from V and 0 bases from J, with 9 bases between. The length of the CDR3 is 16 residues. The germline V gene has CDR1 KGHSH and CDR2 LQKENI. Around 450 ng RNA was reverse transcribed with alpha and beta constant-region primers. Using multiplexing indices, alpha and beta chain libraries were generated apart by chain-specific third strand synthesis. TCRdb re-analysed the 5' RACE reads in MiXCR, keeping a single row per CDR3 protein. The table records roughly 4,200 distinct CDR3 sequences, about 14% of them present only once. All unsorted peripheral T cells were captured because whole blood was used without fractionation.

The V call is TRBV18, the J call TRBJ2-6; D might be TRBD1 (5 bases). The TCR sequence derives from an adult with HIV infection. Material: blood, obtained before antiretroviral therapy. CDR3 DNA sequence: TGTGCCAGCTCACCGCAGGGTTTCTCTGGGGCCAACGTCCTGACTTTC. Translating it yields CASSPQGFSGANVLTF.